These 14 T cell receptor beta chains originate from one sample sequenced in a study of CD8+CD57+ T cells in acquired aplastic anemia. The TCR beta profiling, which covered VDJ combination and CDR3 sequence, was carried out using genomic DNA as the template. One entry per CDR3 protein results from TCRdb running MiXCR on the reads. The sample lists about 270,000 distinct CDR3 sequences; about 56% were seen once. Sequencing was done on a sample of sorted CD4+, CD8+, or CD8+CD57+ T cells (not recorded which) from PBMCs. The receptor source for this set is a human donor with severe aplastic anemia or a healthy control (not recorded which).

This clonotype was detected many times. The CDR3 spells CASSLLGQPNQPQHF. The CDR3 bases are TGTGCCAGCAGCTTGTTGGGACAGCCGAATCAGCCCCAGCATTTT. J is TRBJ1-5 and V is TRBV5-6, with TRBD1 matching over 7 bases. J was trimmed by 4 bases and V by 1 base; bases with no gene match: 5. The CDR3 runs 15 residues. Germline CDR1 and CDR2: SGHDT and YYEEEE.

About this clonotype itself: With a much larger clone just one base away, this may be a read error. The rearrangement uses TRBV6-6 and TRBJ1-5; TRBD1 agrees at 12 bases. Germline trimming cut 5 bases from V and 7 bases from J; bases unmatched to any gene: 6. Germline CDR1 MNHNY, CDR2 SVGAGI (reference sequence). The CDR3 runs to 15 residues. The CDR3 spells CASSAGTGGRQPQHF. CDR3 nucleotide sequence: TGTGCCAGCAGTGCCGGGACAGGGGGCCGGCAGCCCCAGCATTTT.

This clonotype was detected many times. This chain connects TRBV9 to TRBJ2-1, with D perhaps TRBD2 (6 bases). The V gene lost 4 bases and the J gene lost 6 bases, with 17 bases spanning the gap. This CDR3 contains 15 residues. Germline V gene lookup returns CDR1 SGDLS and CDR2 YYNGEE. For the CDR3, the DNA is TGTGCCAGCAGCCTAGCGCCCAACGGCGGCAATGAGCAGTTCTTC. This sequence encodes CASSLAPNGGNEQFF.

Only one count was recorded for this clonotype. This chain's CDR3 is CATSDFGSSGGLSYNEQFF. CDR3 coding DNA: TGTGCCACCAGTGATTTCGGGTCTAGCGGGGGGTTATCCTACAATGAGCAGTTCTTC. The chain is built from TRBV24-1 and TRBJ2-1; TRBD2 aligns across 11 bases. Germline trimming cut 1 base from V and 1 base from J; bases unmatched to any gene: 8. This CDR3 has 19 amino acids. Germline V gene data show CDR1 as KGHDR and CDR2 as SFDVKD.

This clonotype occurred many times. J is TRBJ1-1 and V is TRBV7-2; TRBD1 matches at 10 bases. There are 16 residues in the CDR3. V lost 3 bases and J lost 1; bases outside the gene matches: 5. CDR1 is SGHTA and CDR2 is FQGNSA in the germline V gene. The CDR3 sequence: CASSFGTGVTNTEAFF. CDR3 coding DNA: TGTGCCAGCAGCTTTGGGACAGGGGTTACGAACACTGAAGCTTTCTTT.

The chain uses TRBV30 and TRBJ2-6; TRBD1 agrees at 7 bases. J gave up 0 bases and V 8 bases, and 13 bases lay outside the gene matches. The CDR3 length is 17 residues. From germline, CDR1 is GTSNPN and CDR2 SVGIG (reference sequence). CDR3 sequence reads: CAQGGKRSFSGANVLTF. Here the CDR3 DNA reads TGTGCCCAAGGGGGCAAGCGGTCCTTCTCTGGGGCCAACGTCCTGACTTTC.

There are a few counts of this clonotype. The chain has TRBV20-1 and TRBJ1-2; the D is unclear. The V gene's germline CDR1 is DFQATT and CDR2 SNEGSKA (reference sequence). This CDR3 contains 10 residues. With 4 bases removed from V and 10 bases from J, the gap between germline ends came to 10 bases. CDR3 nucleotides: TGCAGTGCTAAGGAGCTACTCTACACCTTC. Amino acids: CSAKELLYTF.

This sequence joins TRBV7-7 and TRBJ2-2, with D unresolved. This CDR3 spans 15 amino acids. Germline V gene sequence: CDR1 SSHAT, CDR2 FNYEAQ (reference sequence). V lost 2 bases, J lost 6 bases, and 13 bases lay in between. The CDR3 region has the DNA TGTGCCAGCAGCTTATCCCCAACATCGTCCGGGGAGCTGTTTTTT. Protein product: CASSLSPTSSGELFF.

This clonotype was counted only a few times. The chain is built from TRBV7-9 and TRBJ1-5; TRBD1 might be the D (5 bases). Germline V CDR1 and CDR2: SEHNR, FQNEAQ (reference sequence). The length of the CDR3 is 16 residues. V lost 7 bases to trimming and J lost 2 bases, with 18 bases between them. In nucleotides, the CDR3 is TGTGCCAGCATGGATTGGAGGGGCCGTGGCAATCAGCCCCAGCATTTT. This codes for CASMDWRGRGNQPQHF. Together with reference TRBV7-9 and TRBJ1-5, the CDR3 gives the full variable domain: DTGVSQNPRHKITKRGQNVTFRCDPISEHNRLYWYRQTLGQGPEFLTYFQNEAQLEKSRLLSDRFSAERPKGSFSTLEIQRTEQGDSAMYLCASMDWRGRGNQPQHFGDGTRLSIL.

This chain's CDR3 is CASSLSPGMNTEAFF. DNA for the CDR3: TGTGCCAGCAGCTTAAGTCCAGGGATGAACACTGAAGCTTTCTTT. V gene TRBV2 combines with J gene TRBJ1-1, with D possibly TRBD1 on 5 matching bases. This CDR3 is built from 15 residues. The V gene's germline CDR1 is SNHLY and CDR2 FYNNEI. The V gene lost 6 bases and the J gene lost 0 bases, with 14 bases spanning the gap. Together with reference TRBV2 and TRBJ1-1, the CDR3 gives the full variable domain: EPEVTQTPSHQVTQMGQEVILRCVPISNHLYFYWYRQILGQKVEFLVSFYNNEISEKSEIFDDQFSVERPDGSNFTLKIRSTKLEDSAMYFCASSLSPGMNTEAFFGQGTRLTVV.

The sample holds one count of this clonotype. A much larger clone differs by one base, so this may be a read error. The J gene is TRBJ1-3, the V gene TRBV30; D call uncertain. The germline V gene encodes CDR1 GTSNPN and CDR2 SVGIG (reference sequence). This CDR3 contains 13 residues. For the CDR3, the DNA is TGTGCCTGGAGGACATCCTCTGGAAACGCCATATATTTT. This encodes CAWRTSSGNAIYF.

This clonotype was counted at least ten times. This rearrangement joins TRBV6-1 to TRBJ1-1; 7 nucleotides match TRBD1. CDR1 is MNHNS, CDR2 SASEGT, per germline. The CDR3 sequence is 14 residues long. V trimming: 5 bases; J trimming: 7 bases; junction bases outside the gene matches: 10. The CDR3 DNA reads TGTGCCAGCAGTAAAGACAGGGTTTTAGTTGAAGCTTTCTTT. Protein sequence: CASSKDRVLVEAFF.

This clonotype appeared a few times. Germline is not matched at one junction end, which may reflect a read error. The chain uses TRBV7-9 and TRBJ2-3; TRBD1 agrees at 8 bases. This CDR3 is 16 amino acids long. Germline CDR1 SEHNR, CDR2 FQNEAQ (reference sequence). The CDR3 is CASSLGRQGATDTQYF. CDR3 sequence (DNA): TGTGCTAGCAGCTTAGGTCGTCAGGGGGCGACAGATACGCAGTATTTT.

V and J are TRBV25-1 and TRBJ1-5; 9 bases map to TRBD1. V lost 3 bases to trimming and J lost 6 bases; unmatched junction nucleotides: 24. The germline V gene has CDR1 MGHDK and CDR2 SYGVNS. The CDR3 extends over 21 amino acids. CDR3 sequence (DNA): TGTGCCAGCAGTGATTGGGATTTTTTCGACCCGGGACAGGGTGTTTTTCAGCCCCAGCATTTT. This gives the protein CASSDWDFFDPGQGVFQPQHF.